This T cell receptor (beta chain) derives from a study of blood T cell repertoires in COVID-19. The overall study: Spain, Italy and the United States supplied samples that represented acute and convalescent COVID-19. T cells, B-cell-depleted T cells, or PBMCs provided the cDNA or gDNA that served as material.

The V gene's germline CDR1 is SGHDT and CDR2 YYEEEE. V lost 1 base and J lost 9, with 17 bases in between. CDR3 size: 15 residues. TCRdb's copy holds only in-frame clones and misses some; the assay was immunoSEQ multiplex PCR. In the table there are approximately 80,000 clones, 88% of which are singletons. Material: peripheral blood. This clonotype was obtained from a human donor in a cohort sampled during active COVID-19. The V and J genes are TRBV5-6 and TRBJ2-1, with D hard to call. In DNA, the CDR3 is TGTGCCAGCAGCTTGTCAAGGCTAGGAAGTAGTGAGCAGTTCTTC. Encoded protein: CASSLSRLGSSEQFF.